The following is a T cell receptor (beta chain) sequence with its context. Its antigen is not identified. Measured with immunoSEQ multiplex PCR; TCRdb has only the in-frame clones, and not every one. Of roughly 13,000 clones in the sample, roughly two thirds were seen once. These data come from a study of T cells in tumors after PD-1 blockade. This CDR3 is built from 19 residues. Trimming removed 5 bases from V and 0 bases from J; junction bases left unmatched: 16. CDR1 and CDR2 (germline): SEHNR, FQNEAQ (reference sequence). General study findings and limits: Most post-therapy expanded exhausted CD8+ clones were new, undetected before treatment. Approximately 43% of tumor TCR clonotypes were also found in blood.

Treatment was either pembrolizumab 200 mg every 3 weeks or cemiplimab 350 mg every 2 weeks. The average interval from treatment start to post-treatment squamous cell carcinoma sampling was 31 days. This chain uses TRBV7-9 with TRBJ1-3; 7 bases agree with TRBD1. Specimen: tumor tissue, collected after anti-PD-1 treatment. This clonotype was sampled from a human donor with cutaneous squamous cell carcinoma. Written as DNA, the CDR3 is TGTGCCAGCAGCCCGGAGGACAGGAGACTACGTCTCTCTGGAAACACCATATATTTT. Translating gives CASSPEDRRLRLSGNTIYF.